This T cell receptor beta chain was profiled in a study of T cell changes during pregnancy in multiple sclerosis. Assay used: immunoSEQ multiplex PCR; TCRdb lists only in-frame clones, some missing. The sample records some 80,000 clones, over 85% being singletons. There are 15 residues in the CDR3. Germline lookup yields CDR1 SQVTM and CDR2 ANQGSEA. V was clipped by 4 bases and J by 3 bases, with 18 bases between them. The sequencing used peripheral blood, collected in the first trimester of pregnancy. V and J are TRBV29-1 and TRBJ1-2; weak D call: TRBD1 (5 bases). The TCR sequence derives from a female donor with multiple sclerosis, enrolled in a pregnancy study. CDR3 bases: TGCAGCGTTGGGGGACTCGGGTTCGGGGACTATGGCTACACCTTC. It encodes CSVGGLGFGDYGYTF.